This record looks at one TCR beta chain sequence and its context. What it binds is unknown. The data originate from a study of T cells after yellow fever vaccination. Study information: When fractions had low cell numbers, they were prepared with SMART-Seq v4 Ultra Low Input.

Broader study findings: Clonotypes appearing in both CD4 and CD8 compartments existed, and their share was small. Contaminating bulk clonotypes could be abundant in FACS-sorted repertoires. The secondary response peaked faster, at day 5 versus 15, but was weaker.

Each CDR3 protein gets one entry after TCRdb re-called the 5' RACE reads with MiXCR. This table holds about 300,000 distinct CDR3 sequences, roughly 9% found once. Germline V lookup: CDR1 SGHTA, CDR2 FQGNSA. With 2 bases removed from V and 10 bases from J, the gap between germline ends came to 21 bases. The CDR3 runs to 17 residues. This specimen consisted of CD4+ T cells sorted from PBMCs, obtained 5 days after the yellow fever booster vaccination. The V call is TRBV7-2, the J call TRBJ1-6, with D maybe TRBD1 (5 bases). The sequence was collected from a man aged 18 to 30 who received the YFV17D yellow fever vaccine. The CDR3 sequence: CASSLLRVWGEGSPLHF. The CDR3 DNA reads as TGTGCCAGCAGCTTACTCCGGGTATGGGGCGAGGGGTCACCCCTCCACTTT.